The rows below give T cell receptor beta chains drawn from one sample of a study of T cell repertoires in cytomegalovirus infection. No cognate antigen is known for these TCRs. TCRdb redid the calling of the reads with MiXCR, one entry per CDR3 protein. The data show approximately 1,000,000 distinct CDR3 sequences, under 40% seen once. The material was cultured CD8+ T cells from PBMCs, obtained from culture after CMV antigen stimulation. These receptors were obtained from a human donor in good health (CMV status not recorded). Some clones in this sample may be carry-over from other donors' samples. Each CDR3 is given with its conserved first and last residue. A D gene is named only where the DNA matches it firmly. Size values are once, few and many counts, or a class for expanded clones, and some rows have none.

v_gene	j_gene	abundance	d_gene	CDR3aa	CDR3nt
TRBV14	TRBJ2-1	.	.	CASSQILGYNEQFF	TGTGCCAGCAGCCAAATTCTCGGGTACAATGAGCAGTTCTTC
TRBV6-5	TRBJ2-5	few	TRBD2	CASSYSNSGAQETQYF	TGTGCCAGCAGTTACTCGAATAGCGGGGCCCAAGAGACCCAGTACTTC
TRBV27	TRBJ1-2	few	TRBD1	CASFTFGQGDYGYTF	TGTGCCAGCTTCACATTCGGACAGGGCGACTATGGCTACACCTTC
TRBV6-5	TRBJ1-1	.	TRBD1	CASSTPGQGDPEAFF	TGTGCCAGCAGTACCCCGGGACAGGGGGACCCTGAAGCTTTCTTT
TRBV7-9	TRBJ2-1	few	TRBD1	CASSPNPTGPIATHYNEQFF	TGTGCCAGCAGCCCGAACCCGACAGGGCCGATCGCTACCCACTACAATGAGCAGTTCTTC
TRBV10-3	TRBJ2-6	.	.	CAITEASGANVLTF	TGTGCCATCACCGAAGCATCTGGGGCCAACGTCCTGACTTTC
TRBV7-2	TRBJ2-7	.	TRBD1	CVSSLRDRGYDEQYF	TGTGTCAGCAGCCTCAGGGACAGGGGGTACGACGAGCAGTACTTC
TRBV12-3/TRBV12-4	TRBJ1-1	few	.	CASTPGRGRRTEAFF	TGTGCCAGCACCCCCGGGCGGGGGAGGCGAACTGAAGCTTTCTTT
TRBV7-9	TRBJ2-3	.	TRBD2	CASIPGGAGTDTQYF	TGTGCCAGCATTCCCGGGGGGGCAGGAACAGATACGCAGTATTTT
TRBV15	TRBJ2-7	.	TRBD1	CATSRVGTGSYEQYF	TGTGCCACCAGCAGAGTTGGGACAGGGAGCTACGAGCAGTACTTC
TRBV9	TRBJ2-1	.	.	CASSVDTNNEQFF	TGTGCCAGCAGCGTAGACACAAACAATGAGCAGTTCTTC
TRBV7-9	TRBJ2-2	few	.	CASSLPGPSVPNTGELFF	TGTGCCAGCAGCTTACCGGGGCCTAGCGTCCCTAACACCGGGGAGCTGTTTTTT
TRBV7-6	TRBJ2-3	.	.	CASSFGEADTQYF	TGTGCCAGCAGCTTCGGGGAAGCAGATACGCAGTATTTT
TRBV7-8	TRBJ2-5	many	.	CASTLHLREETQYF	TGTGCCAGCACCCTACACCTTAGGGAAGAGACCCAGTACTTC
TRBV11-3	TRBJ2-2	few	.	CASSLSPGGELFF	TGTGCCAGCAGCTTATCCCCGGGGGGGGAGCTGTTTTTT
TRBV7-9	TRBJ1-4	.	.	CASSPAWRRDMELFF	TGTGCCAGCAGCCCTGCGTGGCGCAGGGACATGGAACTGTTTTTT
TRBV4-3	TRBJ1-1	few	.	CASSQDSQGNTEAFF	TGCGCCAGCAGCCAAGATTCACAGGGTAACACTGAAGCTTTCTTT
TRBV6-1	TRBJ1-1	.	TRBD1	CASKLGDRETEAFF	TGTGCCAGCAAGCTAGGGGACAGGGAAACTGAAGCTTTCTTT
TRBV5-4	TRBJ2-1	few	TRBD2	CASSPAERGAEVNEQFF	TGTGCCAGCAGCCCCGCGGAGCGGGGGGCTGAAGTGAATGAGCAGTTCTTC
TRBV7-9	TRBJ1-2	.	.	CASSLPETPYYGYTF	TGTGCCAGCAGCTTACCGGAGACCCCATACTATGGCTACACCTTC
TRBV9	TRBJ1-6	.	.	CASSPPGQDSPLHF	TGTGCCAGCAGCCCCCCGGGCCAGGATTCACCCCTCCACTTT
TRBV7-9	TRBJ1-2	.	.	CASSHRQDSLLYGYTF	TGTGCCAGCAGCCACCGCCAGGACAGTCTACTCTATGGCTACACCTTC
TRBV7-9	TRBJ1-2	.	.	CASSLRGQIYGYTF	TGTGCCAGCAGCTTACGCGGGCAAATCTATGGCTACACCTTC
TRBV5-1	TRBJ2-2	once	TRBD2	CASSKSGGITGELFF	TGCGCCAGCAGCAAGAGCGGGGGGATTACCGGGGAGCTGTTTTTT
TRBV7-6	TRBJ1-5	.	.	CASSLAFAPHQPQHF	TGTGCCAGCAGCTTAGCGTTCGCACCTCATCAGCCCCAGCATTTT
TRBV12-3/TRBV12-4	TRBJ2-7	few	.	CASSSSASFPFEYEQYF	TGTGCCAGCAGTTCCTCGGCCTCCTTCCCTTTCGAGTACGAGCAGTACTTC
TRBV24-1	TRBJ1-2	few	.	CATSENGGSEIYGYTF	TGTGCCACCAGTGAAAATGGCGGGTCAGAAATCTATGGCTACACCTTC
TRBV5-4	TRBJ2-5	.	TRBD1	CASSSLTGMDQETQYF	TGTGCCAGCAGCTCATTGACAGGGATGGACCAAGAGACCCAGTACTTC
TRBV5-1	TRBJ2-6	.	.	CASSLTPAYSGANVLTF	TGCGCCAGCAGCTTGACTCCGGCCTACTCTGGGGCCAACGTCCTGACTTTC
TRBV27	TRBJ2-7	.	.	CASRPGEPYEQYF	TGTGCCAGCCGCCCCGGGGAGCCCTACGAGCAGTACTTC
TRBV2	TRBJ2-5	.	TRBD1	CASRTGTGDERKTQYF	TGTGCCAGCAGGACCGGGACAGGGGACGAGAGGAAGACCCAGTACTTC
TRBV11-2	TRBJ1-6	few	.	CASSDSSSPLHF	TGTGCCAGCAGCGATTCCAGTTCACCCCTCCACTTT
TRBV7-2	TRBJ2-3	many	.	CASSRREFTDTQYF	TGTGCCAGCAGTCGGCGGGAATTCACAGATACGCAGTATTTT